This T cell receptor (beta chain) derives from a study of shared clonotypes between healthy human individuals. Findings and limits, study-wide: In contrast to clonotypes shared by all four donors, non-shared clonotypes had lower generation probabilities.

Details on this clone: Its target is not known.

Only Caucasian adults living in Nashville, Tennessee made up the donor group. The CDR3 covers 14 residues. Germline V gene lookup returns CDR1 SGHNT and CDR2 YYREEE (reference sequence). Trimming left V 4 bases short and J 2 bases short, with 12 bases between. Every subset's genomic DNA went evenly onto several immunoSEQ plates. Clones were read by immunoSEQ multiplex PCR, and TCRdb kept only the in-frame ones, dropping some. The sample gives 700,000 or so clones, about two thirds of which show up once; around 1.8% is in the top ten. This sequence originates from a woman aged 25 to 39 in good health. This chain uses TRBV5-4 with TRBJ2-5; perhaps TRBD1 as D (6 bases). The source material was memory CD4+ T cells sorted from blood. Described subset: CD45RA-negative fraction. CDR3 protein: CASSLGHQQETQYF. The CDR3 region has the DNA TGTGCCAGCAGCCTGGGACACCAACAAGAGACCCAGTACTTC.